The source of this T cell receptor beta chain is a study of low-dose radiotherapy and immunotherapy resistance in tumors (dated by TCRdb to the early 2020s). Background on the whole study: In Cohort 1, 0.5 Gy per fraction was delivered every 2 weeks, and a total PTV dose of 6.5 Gy was prescribed. The trial did not randomize participants into treatment groups. Starting on cycle 1 day 1, patients took 300 mg of aspirin by mouth once a day for four cycles. In Cohort 2, 1 Gy per fraction was delivered every two weeks, for a total of 13 Gy over 26 weeks. Nivolumab was administered intravenously as a 240 mg flat dose every two weeks, and ipilimumab was administered intravenously at 1 mg/kg every six weeks. The translational analysis covered eight patients: three from the first dose cohort and the first five from the second dose cohort. Cyclophosphamide 200 mg/m2 was administered intravenously every two weeks, one day before each radiation and immunotherapy administration.

The reads were generated on an Illumina HiSeq 2500. First-strand cDNA was synthesized using Superscript III and a set of TRAV- and TRBV-specific primers, so that both TCRalpha and TCRbeta chains were covered. A roughly 21-cycle PCR with Phusion amplified the TCRs, pairing a constant-region primer with the adapter that was attached to the V primers. The MessageAmp II aRNA Amplification Kit was used to amplify the isolated mRNA, with in vitro transcription run for around 15 hours at 37 degrees C. The Dynabeads mRNA DIRECT Purification Kit was used to isolate mRNA for TCR sequencing. Indexed Illumina adapters were added in a second Phusion PCR of 25 to 30 cycles, and the PCR products were purified with AMPure XP beads. The paper's processing steps were these. Using custom Perl scripts, TCR sequences encoding the same protein were pooled, out-of-frame sequences were removed, and the abundance of each clonotype was computed. Any TCR sequence supported by only a single read was excluded from analysis. The metrics used to describe the repertoires included Shannon entropy, Gini index, clonality, richness, and the frequency of TCRs shared between repertoires. The public reads were reprocessed in TCRdb via fastp at Q25 and MiXCR, keeping in-frame beta chains. A single entry per CDR3 protein holds the most common genes and DNA from its merged rows. The V and J calls here are based on TCRdb, not the publication. In all, the sample holds around 100,000 distinct CDR3 sequences, and about a fifth of those were seen once. The biggest ten clones account for over 3.5% of the sample.

Counted from cysteine to phenylalanine, this CDR3 has 13 amino acids. Only CDR3 DNA is held: 39 bases, read in frame from base 1. In this sample, this clonotype turned up many times. Its antigen is unknown. Per-base quality was not reported, and no clone a single base away is much larger than it. The time point label, read with the paper, signifies: after trial treatment. The intended sense of this specimen's treatment or condition label: LDRT plus nivolumab, ipilimumab, low-dose cyclophosphamide and aspirin (RACIN trial). The donors took part in RACIN, a single-arm, phase I, dose-escalation trial that combined nivolumab, ipilimumab, aspirin, low-dose cyclophosphamide and low-dose radiotherapy. To be eligible, a patient needed to have an advanced solid tumor that was TIL-negative.

The TCR originated in a male donor with prostate cancer. The V and J segments used are TRBV21-1 and TRBJ1-5. TRBV21-1 is given as a pseudogene. Material: PBMCs, obtained after low-dose radiotherapy plus immunotherapy. CDR3 region: CASPEEFGQPQHF. The DNA sequence is given as TGTGCCAGCCCGGAAGAGTTCGGTCAGCCCCAGCATTTT.